This T cell receptor (beta chain) was profiled in a study of shared clonotypes between healthy human individuals. Study findings and constraints: Across subsets, estimated richness was generally greater for naive than for memory populations. Incomplete sequencing of sorted subsets was indicated by rarefaction despite large depth.

It was CD45RO-negative cells, positively selected for CCR7, that made up naive CD8 cells, with terminally differentiated effector memory CD45RA+ cells excluded. The study drew its donors from healthy HIV-negative adults without recent acute infections or vaccinations. Germline CDR1 is SGHAT and CDR2 is FQNNGV. The CDR3 is 16 amino acids. V lost 5 bases to trimming and J lost 6 bases; unmatched junction nucleotides: 6. The run depth of the assay was deep. Repertoires were generated with immunoSEQ multiplex PCR, while TCRdb's copy carries only in-frame clones and drops some. The sample lists some 2,100,000 clones; about 92% were seen once. For this clone: Its matching antigen is unknown.

This rearrangement joins TRBV11-2 to TRBJ2-2; 13 bases line up with TRBD2. The sequenced material came from naive CD8+ T cells from PBMCs. The receptor's source is a man between 18 and 35 years old in good health. Some clones in this sample may be carry-over from other donors' samples. The CDR3 region has the DNA TGTGCCAGCAGCCCCCGGACTAGCGGGAGTCCCGGGGAGCTGTTTTTT. Translating it yields CASSPRTSGSPGELFF.